This TCR beta chain was observed in a study of cytomegalovirus exposure and HLA in healthy donors (dated by TCRdb to the late 2010s). Looking at the study overall: An earlier analysis of approximately 640 of the donors reported 276 Gb of sequence data and 117 million unique TCR beta sequences from about 179 million T cells. An early release covering some 640 HLA-typed donors comprised roughly 300 gigabases of sequencing data and about 90 million unique TCR sequences. Of the roughly 410 genotyped donors, roughly 80% were placed in the genetic ancestry cluster associated with self-reported Caucasian donors. The aim of the study was to test whether cataloging public T cell receptors could identify signatures of past pathogen exposure. Using immunosequencing, the study profiled T cell repertoires from fewer than 850 subjects and related those repertoires to cytomegalovirus serostatus. In addition to the first cohort of 500 to 850 subjects, a separate validation cohort of approximately 130 different subjects was used. The study combined high-throughput TCR immunosequencing, statistical association of individual TCRs with disease status, and machine learning to predict cytomegalovirus infection status. A later analysis re-examined previously published TCR beta repertoires from more than 650 donors and added high-resolution HLA genotyping to investigate patterns of TCR occurrence. The later analysis used no new phenotypic data to find candidate immune exposures, relying instead on TCR beta sequences and their occurrence across donors. An earlier analysis of 587 of the donors applied high-throughput TCR beta sequencing to assess whether each TCR beta V gene segment acted as functional or pseudogenic. Alongside the repertoire data, information on donor age, sex, ethnicity and CMV serostatus was compiled. In a later genetic analysis, genome-wide SNP genotypes for about three fifths of the roughly 670 donors were used, and that subset was treated as a discovery cohort. All discovery cohort repertoires had been generated using a single sequencing platform. Class I and class II HLA loci were covered by the typing at four-digit resolution. The number of donors typed differed by locus, with roughly 629-640 for A, B, C, DRB1 and DQB1, around 500 for DQA1, 600 to 610 for DPA1, and around 460 for DPB1. Roughly 5 DR-DQ haplotypes were treated as single units for association and clustering because of strong linkage in the cohort. Among some 410 genotyped donors of the cohort, an average of about 240,000 unique TCR beta nucleotide sequences were sequenced per donor, around a sixth of them non-productive.

The cohort consisted of 670 or so healthy bone marrow donors. At the time of sampling, all cohort members were nominally healthy, though unrecorded immune exposures were likely present. The donor was CMV seronegative and was included in the group of approximately 350 seronegative cohort members. Every donor gave a peripheral blood sample, and the peripheral blood mononuclear cells from that sample were used for TCR beta sequencing. Genomic DNA was extracted from the blood cell samples with the Qiagen DNeasy Blood Extraction Kit. V drops 4 bases and J drops 2 bases, leaving 12 bases in between. Including the terminal cysteine and phenylalanine, the CDR3 comprises 14 residues. Left in the record is the CDR3 DNA by itself, 42 bases read in frame from the first base. The germline V gene encodes CDR1 KGHSH and CDR2 LQKENI. Library prep was done by the immunoSEQ multiplex PCR assay. For the multiplex PCR, a mixture combining 60 forward primers for TCR Vbeta segments and 13 reverse primers for TCR Jbeta segments was used. Amplification of the CDR3 region of rearranged TCR beta genes was performed with a multiplex PCR assay on genomic DNA. On the Illumina HiSeq System, the amplified TCR beta libraries were sequenced as 87-base-pair reads. From the authors' description of their analysis: In a later analysis, tens of millions of unique TCR beta chains were counted across the approximately 640 repertoires, and roughly 11 million of these chains were shared by at least two donors. Raw reads were error-corrected and collapsed into unique sequences with a nearest-neighbor algorithm that merged closely related sequences to remove PCR and sequencing errors. Alignment of CDR3 sequences to IMGT reference sequences was used to assign V, D and J gene segments. Each retained sequence needed at least a six-nucleotide match to both a V gene segment and a J gene segment. A rearrangement was called productive if the CDR3 had no stop codons and remained in frame with V and J, and every other rearrangement was called non-productive. CDR3 was defined by IMGT convention, running from the second conserved V-encoded cysteine to the conserved J-encoded phenylalanine. The earlier analysis of some 580 of the donors excluded any sequence lacking an unambiguous match to a single V gene segment. An earlier analysis of 550 to 650 of the donors classified V segments as functional when productive rearrangements were above 56.7% and as segregating when the standard deviation between donors was above 5%. A statistical classification framework was built to diagnose cytomegalovirus status from the catalog of TCR beta chain sequences. A later analysis assigned V and J genes by comparing TCR nucleotide sequences with IMGT/GENE-DB human TR gene sequences. In a later analysis, CDR3 sequences and most-parsimonious VDJ recombination scenarios were assigned using the TCRdist pipeline. In a later analysis, every TCR beta chain was defined by the combination of its CDR3 amino acid sequence and its V-gene family, and reads without a unique V-gene family were dropped. As a way to deal with suspected cross-contamination and a sequencing artifact, a later analysis dropped roughly 600 nucleotide sequences that were highly shared and had low generation probability. For each public chain, a later analysis derived a clonal expansion index from normalized ranks of inferred template counts within each repertoire. In a later analysis, generation probabilities were computed with a VDJ recombination model fitted to out-of-frame rearrangements, and the resulting probabilities were checked against IGoR. In a later analysis, hypergeometric tests were used to score TCR-TCR, TCR-HLA and TCR-CMV co-occurrence, with a repertoire-size bias correction applied to TCR pairs. In a later analysis, false discovery rates were estimated by permuting HLA or CMV assignments 20 times. In a later analysis, co-occurring TCRs were grouped with DBSCAN, and TCRdist sequence similarity was added when clustering was performed within HLA-allele-positive subsets. Repertoires with fewer than 30,000 or more than 120,000 public chains, plus five repertoires with anomalous nucleotide sharing, were excluded from co-occurrence clustering. This immuneACCESS table, as held by TCRdb, lists in-frame sequences with V and J called but not all clones. Of the missing ones, under half trace to an unresolved V gene in checked studies; the others have no known cause. That table supplies the V and J calls and clone size; D and trimming were determined from the DNA. The sample table lists around 130,000 clones, approximately 57% of them with a count of one. The ten largest clones capture about 1.8% of the sample.

As to this clone: The antigen this receptor binds is unknown. Qualities for individual bases were not recorded, and no much larger clone is one base off.

Overall results and qualifications from the work: Cytomegalovirus status was reported to be diagnosed by the classifier with high specificity and sensitivity in both the original and validation cohorts. Because some donors lacked HLA typing at each locus, the association tests relied only on the typed subset. The only immune exposure information available for the cohort was CMV serostatus. According to a later analysis, parvovirus B19, influenza, CMV and Epstein-Barr virus appeared linked to several top co-occurrence clusters. A further reported finding was that TCR beta sequences accurately predicted the HLA-A and HLA-B alleles for most subjects in the first cohort. In a later analysis, most CMV-associated TCR beta chains were found to appear HLA-restricted, with HLA associations seemingly driven largely by CMV exposure. Most TCR sequences were seen in very few donors, while some public TCRs were found in many individuals. Because the 87-base-pair reads could not distinguish some IMGT-functional V segments, including TRBV6-2 and TRBV6-3, those segments were excluded. V-gene and J-gene trimming of TCR beta chains was associated with a missense DCLRE1C variant in a later genetic analysis, and the association was replicated in an independent cohort. In the study, approximately 150 TCR beta chains were listed as associated with cytomegalovirus. In this cohort, only TCR beta chains were sequenced, and detectable features were limited by the absence of alpha or paired-chain data. Correlated functional status among segregating V segments might reflect linkage disequilibrium, but an unknown experimental factor could not be ruled out. Some 15 rarely observed V segments, including chromosome 9 orphons, were excluded from the earlier analysis of just under 600 of the donors because counts were too low. In a later analysis, about 17,000 TCR beta sequences were associated with specific HLA alleles at a false discovery rate of 0.05. The authors suggested that the approach could potentially be generalized to other disease states and immunological phenotypes. Three of the identified cytomegalovirus-associated TCR beta chains were confirmed in vitro to be specific for cytomegalovirus antigens. Compared with the approximately 720-donor mean, donors in an Asian-associated ancestry cluster had fewer N-insertions in productive TCRs, according to a later genetic analysis. A cluster of highly shared sequence variants was judged likely to represent a technical artifact of the sequencing pipeline. In a later analysis, TCR association rates were found to vary across HLA loci, with the most associated TCRs seen for DRB1 alleles and the fewest for HLA-C alleles. When HLA alleles, especially DR and DQ, strongly co-occurred, TCR associations were difficult to assign to individual alleles. A later analysis found that HLA-associated TCR beta chains were more clonally expanded and had lower generation probabilities than equally common non-associated chains. Sequencing depth was assumed to be roughly uniform across donors in the presence/absence analyses, though that assumption may not hold. In an earlier analysis of 587 of the donors, most TCR beta V segments appeared in productive rearrangements about 87% or about 30% of the time, broadly matching IMGT annotations.

This TCR was sampled from a male donor in good health and CMV-seronegative. The sequence joins TRBV18 to TRBJ2-7; a confident D gene designation cannot be given. The source material was PBMCs. For the CDR3, the sequence is CASSLAEVPYEQYF. The DNA reads as follows: TGTGCCAGCTCACTGGCCGAGGTTCCCTACGAGCAGTACTTC. With the rest looked up from the reference TRBV18 and TRBJ2-7 genes rather than sequenced, the full variable domain is NAGVMQNPRHLVRRRGQEARLRCSPMKGHSHVYWYRQLPEEGLKFMVYLQKENIIDESGMPKERFSAEFPKEGPSILRIQQVVRGDSAAYFCASSLAEVPYEQYFGPGTRLTVT.